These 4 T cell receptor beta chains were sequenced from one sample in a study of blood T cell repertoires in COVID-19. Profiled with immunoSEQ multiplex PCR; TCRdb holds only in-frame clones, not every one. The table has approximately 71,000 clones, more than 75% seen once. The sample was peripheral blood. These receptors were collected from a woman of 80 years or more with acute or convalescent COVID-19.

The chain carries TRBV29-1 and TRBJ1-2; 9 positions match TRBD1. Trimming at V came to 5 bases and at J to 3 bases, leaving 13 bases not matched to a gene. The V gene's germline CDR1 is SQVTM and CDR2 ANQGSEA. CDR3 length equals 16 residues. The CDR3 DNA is TGCAGCGTTCGCCCGACCCCCGACAGGGGGGACTATGGCTACACCTTC. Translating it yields CSVRPTPDRGDYGYTF.

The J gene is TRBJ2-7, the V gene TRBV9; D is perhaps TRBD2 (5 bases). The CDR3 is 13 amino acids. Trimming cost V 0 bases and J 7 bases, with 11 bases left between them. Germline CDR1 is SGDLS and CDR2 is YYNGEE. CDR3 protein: CASSVGPSGEQYF. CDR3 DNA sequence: TGTGCCAGCAGCGTAGGGCCATCGGGGGAGCAGTACTTC. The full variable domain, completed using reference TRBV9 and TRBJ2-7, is DSGVTQTPKHLITATGQRVTLRCSPRSGDLSVYWYQQSLDQGLQFLIQYYNGEERAKGNILERFSAQQFPDLHSELNLSSLELGDSALYFCASSVGPSGEQYFGPGTRLTVT.

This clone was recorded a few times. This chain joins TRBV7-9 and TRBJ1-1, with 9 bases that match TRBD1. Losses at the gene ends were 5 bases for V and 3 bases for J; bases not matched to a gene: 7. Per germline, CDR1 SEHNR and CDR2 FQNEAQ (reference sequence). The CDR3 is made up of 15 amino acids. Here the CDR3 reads CASSINRGPDTEAFF. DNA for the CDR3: TGTGCCAGCAGCATAAACAGGGGGCCTGACACTGAAGCTTTCTTT. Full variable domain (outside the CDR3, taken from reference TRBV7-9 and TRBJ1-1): DTGVSQNPRHKITKRGQNVTFRCDPISEHNRLYWYRQTLGQGPEFLTYFQNEAQLEKSRLLSDRFSAERPKGSFSTLEIQRTEQGDSAMYLCASSINRGPDTEAFFGQGTRLTVV.

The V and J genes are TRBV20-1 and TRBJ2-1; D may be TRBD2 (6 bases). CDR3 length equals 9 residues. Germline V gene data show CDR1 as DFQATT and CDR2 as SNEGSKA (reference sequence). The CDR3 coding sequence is TGCAGCCCCGGGGGTGAGCAGTTCTTC. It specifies CSPGGEQFF.